Below are 30 T cell receptor beta chains sequenced from a single sample in a study of response to subunit inactivated influenza vaccine. One entry per CDR3 protein, called by TCRdb with MiXCR from the RT-PCR reads. The top ten hold around 7.6% of the sample, which has 600,000 to 850,000 distinct CDR3 sequences, 13% to 15% seen once. The sequencing here drew on PBMCs from blood, taken roughly 2 weeks before vaccination. The receptors were sampled from a man in his fifties or sixties who received an inactivated influenza vaccine.

The J gene is TRBJ2-5, the V gene TRBV20-1, with D unresolved. V lost 1 base and J lost 0, with 6 bases in between. The CDR3 is 13 amino acids. From germline, CDR1 is DFQATT and CDR2 SNEGSKA (reference sequence). The CDR3 loop is CSARGTNQETQYF. For the CDR3, the DNA is TGCAGTGCTAGAGGGACCAACCAAGAGACCCAGTACTTC.

The chain couples TRBV2 to TRBJ2-2; 7 bases are shared with TRBD1. Germline CDR1 SNHLY, CDR2 FYNNEI. This CDR3 is built from 15 residues. V dropped 5 bases and J dropped 6; count of bases not matched to a gene: 9. CDR3: CASSNEGAQAGELFF. CDR3 DNA: TGTGCCAGCAGTAACGAGGGGGCGCAGGCCGGGGAGCTGTTTTTT.

The rearrangement uses TRBV7-9 and TRBJ2-7; the match to TRBD2 covers 12 bases. From germline, CDR1 is SEHNR and CDR2 FQNEAQ (reference sequence). The CDR3 sequence is 17 residues long. The ends lost 3 bases at V and 3 bases at J; junction bases unmatched: 9. CDR3 bases: TGTGCCAGCAGCTTGACTAGCGGGAGTATATACGGCTACGAGCAGTACTTC. As protein: CASSLTSGSIYGYEQYF.

The chain joins TRBV5-1 to TRBJ1-2, with D unclear. Germline V gene data show CDR1 as SGHRS and CDR2 as YFSETQ. The CDR3 extends over 12 amino acids. The germline V and J ends were trimmed by 4 bases and 3 bases, with 7 bases remaining between them. The CDR3 region is CASSDTHYGYTF. DNA for the CDR3: TGCGCCAGCAGCGACACGCACTATGGCTACACCTTC.

This clonotype was recorded at least ten times. The chain links TRBV12-3 or TRBV12-4 to TRBJ2-1, with D possibly matching TRBD2 (5 bases). The length of the CDR3 is 14 residues. V gave up 3 bases and J gave up 6 bases, with 12 bases separating them. CDR3 coding DNA: TGTGCCAGCAGTTTCGGTTGGGGAGTCAATGAGCAGTTCTTC. This translates into CASSFGWGVNEQFF.

The J gene is TRBJ2-7, the V gene TRBV5-4; no reliable D call. Germline V gives CDR1 SGHNT, CDR2 YYREEE (reference sequence). Trimming took 2 bases from V and 0 from J, leaving 9 bases between them. The CDR3 is 14 amino acids. In nucleotides, the CDR3 is TGTGCCAGCAGCTTCATACAAGACTCCTACGAGCAGTACTTC. Its translation: CASSFIQDSYEQYF.

There are many counts of this clonotype. The genes are TRBV2 and TRBJ1-5, with D tentatively TRBD1 (5 bases). V was shortened by 6 bases and J by 4 bases, with 16 bases between the two germline ends. There are 15 residues in the CDR3. Germline V gene data show CDR1 as SNHLY and CDR2 as FYNNEI. The CDR3, as DNA: TGTGCCAGCAGCACATCGGTGGGGGGAAATCAGCCCCAGCATTTT. This encodes CASSTSVGGNQPQHF.

This chain connects TRBV3-1 to TRBJ2-2, with 9 bases aligning to TRBD2. From germline, CDR1 is LGHDT and CDR2 YNNKEL (reference sequence). J was trimmed by 6 bases and V by 0 bases; bases with no gene match: 5. The CDR3 loop spans 16 amino acids. The CDR3 coding sequence is TGTGCCAGCAGCCAAGATCGGGTAGCGGGAGCCGGGGAGCTGTTTTTT. The encoded protein is CASSQDRVAGAGELFF. Complete variable domain (other parts from reference TRBV3-1 and TRBJ2-2): DTAVSQTPKYLVTQMGNDKSIKCEQNLGHDTMYWYKQDSKKFLKIMFSYNNKELIINETVPNRFSPKSPDKAHLNLHINSLELGDSAVYFCASSQDRVAGAGELFFGEGSRLTVL.

This clonotype was detected a few times. V and J are TRBV4-1 and TRBJ2-1; the D gene is possibly TRBD2 (6 bases). Germline-derived CDR1 and CDR2 are MGHRA and YSYEKL. The V end was cut by 3 bases, the J end by 7 bases, with 16 bases between. This CDR3 is 15 amino acids long. CDR3 protein: CASSHRQGGVNEQFF. In DNA, the CDR3 is TGCGCCAGCAGCCATCGCCAGGGAGGAGTTAATGAGCAGTTCTTC.

The chain employs TRBV6-2 or TRBV6-3 and TRBJ1-3; D is possibly TRBD1 (6 bases). The CDR3 covers 16 residues. The ends were cut back, 7 bases at V and 0 bases at J, with 16 bases in the middle. CDR1 MNHEY and CDR2 SVGEGT come from the germline V gene. The CDR3 is CASKKQGTVSGNTIYF. The CDR3, as DNA: TGTGCCAGCAAGAAACAGGGAACCGTCTCTGGAAACACCATATATTTT.

The gene calls are TRBV20-1 and TRBJ2-7; the match to TRBD1 covers 10 bases. Germline V gene lookup returns CDR1 DFQATT and CDR2 SNEGSKA (reference sequence). The V gene end was trimmed by 3 bases and the J gene end by 6 bases; junction bases not matched to a gene: 11. This CDR3 contains 15 residues. In DNA form, the CDR3 reads TGCAGTGCTAGCGGTGGGGACAGGGGCCTCGGCGAGCAGTACTTC. Amino acid sequence: CSASGGDRGLGEQYF.

V gene TRBV28 combines with J gene TRBJ2-1; the D gene is possibly TRBD2 (5 bases). The ends were cut back, 6 bases at V and 9 bases at J, with 12 bases in the middle. The CDR3 loop spans 12 amino acids. CDR1 is MDHEN and CDR2 is SYDVKM in the germline V gene. The CDR3 coding sequence is TGTGCCAGCAGGTCGACTACTTTTGAGCAGTTCTTC. Its protein product is CASRSTTFEQFF.

This chain joins TRBV24-1 and TRBJ1-5, with D tentatively TRBD1 (5 bases). Germline CDR1 KGHDR, CDR2 SFDVKD. V was clipped by 5 bases and J by 3 bases, with 7 bases between them. The CDR3 runs 13 residues. CDR3: CATSAGYNQPQHF. In DNA, the CDR3 is TGTGCCACCAGTGCAGGGTACAATCAGCCCCAGCATTTT.

The chain carries TRBV7-2 and TRBJ1-1, with a weak D call TRBD1 (6 bases). From germline, CDR1 is SGHTA and CDR2 FQGNSA. The CDR3 extends over 13 amino acids. V lost 5 bases and J lost 8, with 15 bases in between. This CDR3 is CASSPDRGQEAFF. The CDR3 coding sequence is TGTGCCAGCAGCCCGGATCGAGGACAGGAAGCTTTCTTT.

The J gene is TRBJ2-1, the V gene TRBV5-8, with D perhaps TRBD1 (6 bases). Trimming pared 7 bases from V and 8 bases from J, leaving 19 bases between. The CDR3 runs 14 residues. The germline CDR1 and CDR2 sequences are SGHTS and YDEGEE. The CDR3 DNA reads as TGTGCCAGCTATCAGGGGCGAACTTCATATGAGCAGTTCTTC. Translated, it gives CASYQGRTSYEQFF.

The chain employs TRBV5-1 and TRBJ2-7, with 7 bases that match TRBD1. V lost 4 bases and J lost 2; bases outside the gene matches: 9. The germline V gene has CDR1 SGHRS and CDR2 YFSETQ. The length of the CDR3 is 15 residues. CDR3: CASSPTTGMTYEQYF. Written as DNA, the CDR3 is TGCGCCAGCAGCCCGACGACAGGGATGACCTACGAGCAGTACTTC.

This clonotype was counted a few times. V gene TRBV29-1 combines with J gene TRBJ1-2; D call uncertain. Germline V gene sequence: CDR1 SQVTM, CDR2 ANQGSEA. This CDR3 contains 12 residues. Trimming removed 2 bases at V and 4 bases at J, with 8 bases between. The CDR3: CSVERARYGYTF. In nucleotides, the CDR3 is TGCAGCGTTGAAAGGGCGCGCTATGGCTACACCTTC.

In DNA, the CDR3 is TGCGCCAGCAGCTTGGTGAGCGGGGGGATGGCCGCCGCCTCCTACGAGCAGTACTTC. Translating gives CASSLVSGGMAAASYEQYF. The V call is TRBV5-1, the J call TRBJ2-7; TRBD2 aligns across 9 bases. Germline loops: CDR1 SGHRS, CDR2 YFSETQ. The CDR3 is 19 amino acids. Trimming at V came to 0 bases and at J to 0 bases, leaving 13 bases not matched to a gene.

The genes are TRBV6-6 and TRBJ2-5; TRBD2 matches 8 bases. There are 13 residues in the CDR3. V lost 10 bases and J lost 1; bases outside the gene matches: 5. Germline lookup yields CDR1 MNHNY and CDR2 SVGAGI (reference sequence). CDR3 protein: CANTRGGQETQYF. The CDR3, as DNA: TGTGCCAACACCCGGGGGGGCCAAGAGACCCAGTACTTC.

This clonotype was seen a few times. The chain employs TRBV4-3 and TRBJ1-4; D is ambiguous. Deletions cut 0 bases from V and 3 bases from J, with 5 bases between. Germline assignment: CDR1 LGHNA and CDR2 YSLEER. The CDR3 loop spans 14 amino acids. DNA for the CDR3: TGCGCCAGCAGCCAAGATTGGTCTAATGAAAAACTGTTTTTT. This codes for CASSQDWSNEKLFF.

The V call is TRBV2, the J call TRBJ1-6; 7 bases line up with TRBD1. CDR1 is SNHLY and CDR2 is FYNNEI in the germline V gene. The trim removed 3 bases at V and 6 bases at J, leaving 11 bases unmatched. The CDR3 runs 17 residues. CDR3 sequence (DNA): TGTGCCAGCAGTGATTGGGGACAGCAATACTTTAATTCACCCCTCCACTTT. As protein: CASSDWGQQYFNSPLHF.

This clonotype was seen ten or more times. CDR3 nucleotides: TGTGCCAGCAGGTTGAACACCGGGGAGCTGTTTTTT. Residues: CASRLNTGELFF. The V call is TRBV6-5, the J call TRBJ2-2; D is unclear. V was clipped by 6 bases and J by 1 base, with 3 bases between them. Germline-derived CDR1 and CDR2 are MNHEY and SVGAGI. The CDR3 has 12 residues.

CDR3 nucleotides: TGTGCCAGCAGCTTATACTCGTATTTGGTCAGGGGGCCAAACACAGATACGCAGTATTTT. Its protein product is CASSLYSYLVRGPNTDTQYF. V gene TRBV11-1 combines with J gene TRBJ2-3; 8 positions agree with TRBD1. Looked up from germline, CDR1 is SGHAT and CDR2 is FQDESV (reference sequence). The length of the CDR3 is 20 residues. V lost 2 bases, J lost 2 bases, and 18 bases stayed unmatched.

The rearrangement links TRBV11-1 to TRBJ2-2; 9 nucleotides agree with TRBD2. CDR3 length equals 14 residues. The germline V gene has CDR1 SGHAT and CDR2 FQDESV (reference sequence). Losses at the gene ends were 7 bases for V and 8 bases for J; bases not matched to a gene: 8. CDR3 protein: CASIGRTSAGELFF. CDR3 DNA: TGTGCCAGCATCGGCAGGACTAGCGCGGGGGAGCTGTTTTTT.

This clonotype came up a few times. The chain is built from TRBV20-1 and TRBJ2-3, with D maybe TRBD2 (6 bases). The V gene lost 0 bases and the J gene lost 4 bases, with 11 bases spanning the gap. In germline, CDR1 is DFQATT, CDR2 SNEGSKA (reference sequence). The CDR3 length is 14 residues. For the CDR3, the DNA is TGCAGTGCTAGAGAGGGGACTTGGGCAGATACGCAGTATTTT. The encoded protein is CSAREGTWADTQYF.

This clonotype was recorded a few times. V and J are TRBV3-1 and TRBJ1-1; unclear D gene. Germline V gene data show CDR1 as LGHDT and CDR2 as YNNKEL (reference sequence). The CDR3 spans 13 residues. Trimming left V 1 base short and J 1 base short, with 4 bases between. CDR3 nucleotide sequence: TGTGCCAGCAGCCAAGTGGCGAACACTGAAGCTTTCTTT. It encodes CASSQVANTEAFF.

This clonotype was found a few times. The chain combines TRBV7-2 with TRBJ2-3, with 9 bases identical to TRBD2. The trim removed 3 bases at V and 0 bases at J, leaving 4 bases unmatched. Germline CDR1 SGHTA, CDR2 FQGNSA. The CDR3 is 16 residues long. CDR3 nucleotide sequence: TGTGCCAGCAGCTTTAATCTAGCGGGGAGCACAGATACGCAGTATTTT. This translates into CASSFNLAGSTDTQYF.

This clonotype has only a few counts. The chain employs TRBV7-9 and TRBJ2-3, with D possibly being TRBD2 (6 bases). The V and J ends lost 0 bases and 6 bases respectively, with 10 bases between them. The CDR3 sequence is 14 residues long. Germline lookup yields CDR1 SEHNR and CDR2 FQNEAQ (reference sequence). The CDR3 sequence is CASSLAGGFDTQYF. The CDR3 nucleotides read TGTGCCAGCAGCTTAGCGGGAGGATTCGATACGCAGTATTTT.

This sequence joins TRBV7-2 and TRBJ1-5; D not certain. The CDR3 is 13 residues long. V was cut by 2 bases and J by 5 bases, with 7 bases left in between. Germline V gene sequence: CDR1 SGHTA, CDR2 FQGNSA. CDR3 nucleotides: TGTGCCAGCAGCTTATCGGAGGATCAGCCCCAGCATTTT. Translating it yields CASSLSEDQPQHF.

This clonotype came up many times. V is TRBV6-1 and J is TRBJ2-5; D is perhaps TRBD1 (6 bases). Germline loops: CDR1 MNHNS, CDR2 SASEGT. Trimming took off 2 bases at V and 4 bases at J, with 11 bases between the two ends. This CDR3 spans 14 amino acids. CDR3 nucleotide sequence: TGTGCCAGCAGTGAAATACAGGGTAGAGAGACCCAGTACTTC. This codes for CASSEIQGRETQYF.